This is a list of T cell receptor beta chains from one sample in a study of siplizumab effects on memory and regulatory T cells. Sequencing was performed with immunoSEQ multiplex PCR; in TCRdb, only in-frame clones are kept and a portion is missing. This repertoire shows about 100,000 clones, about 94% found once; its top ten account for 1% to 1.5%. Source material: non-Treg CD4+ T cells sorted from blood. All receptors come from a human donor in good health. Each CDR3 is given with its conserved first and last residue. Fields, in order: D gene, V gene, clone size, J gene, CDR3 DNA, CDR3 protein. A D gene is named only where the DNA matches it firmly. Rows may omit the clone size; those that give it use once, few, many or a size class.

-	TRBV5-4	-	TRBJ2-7	TGTGCCAGCAGCTTCTTGGTTGCGGGACAGAACTACGAGCAGTACTTC	CASSFLVAGQNYEQYF
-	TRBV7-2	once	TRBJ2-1	TGTGCCAGCAGCTTACTCGGCGCGACTTCCTACAATGAGCAGTTCTTC	CASSLLGATSYNEQFF
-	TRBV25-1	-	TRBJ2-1	TGTGCCAGCAGTCTCCGGGAAGGGCAGTTCTTC	CASSLREGQFF
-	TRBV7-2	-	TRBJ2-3	TGTGCCAGCAGCTACCGGGACCTCACAGATACGCAGTATTTT	CASSYRDLTDTQYF
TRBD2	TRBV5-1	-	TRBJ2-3	TGCGCCAGCAGCTTTGTTAGCGGGAGGGCGGAAGATACGCAGTATTTT	CASSFVSGRAEDTQYF
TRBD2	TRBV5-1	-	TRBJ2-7	TGCGCCAGCAGTTCTGGACTAGCGGGAAACTACGAGCAGTACTTC	CASSSGLAGNYEQYF
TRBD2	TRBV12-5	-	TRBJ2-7	TGTGCTAGTGGTTTGACCCTCGGACTAGCGGGCCCCTACGAGCAGTACTTC	CASGLTLGLAGPYEQYF
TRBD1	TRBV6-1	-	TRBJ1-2	TGTGCCAGCAGTGCACAGGGGCTTGGCTACACCTTC	CASSAQGLGYTF
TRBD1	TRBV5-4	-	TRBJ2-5	TGTGCCAGCAGATCCGGGACAGGGGGCGCCAGAGAGACCCAGTACTTC	CASRSGTGGARETQYF
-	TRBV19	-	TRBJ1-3	TGTGCCAGTAGTATAGACGGGCTCGCCTCTGGAAACACCATATATTTT	CASSIDGLASGNTIYF